These 17 T cell receptor beta chains were sequenced from one sample in a study of blood T cells in healthy people across ages. A second 7 to 11 cycle PCR used barcoded and J-beta primers. TCRdb used MiXCR to reprocess the 5' RACE reads, holding one entry per CDR3 protein. The sample carries roughly 730,000 distinct CDR3 sequences, about 61% recorded once. Sequences were obtained from blood. These receptor sequences come from a man aged 35 to 55 in good health.

The chain combines TRBV7-9 with TRBJ2-5; D not certain. Deletions cut 1 base from V and 5 bases from J, with 11 bases between. CDR3 size: 14 residues. Germline V gene lookup returns CDR1 SEHNR and CDR2 FQNEAQ (reference sequence). DNA of the CDR3: TGTGCCAGCAGCTTAGGGGCCCCGCCGGAGACCCAGTACTTC. Its protein is CASSLGAPPETQYF.

The chain combines TRBV11-2 with TRBJ2-1, with a tentative D call TRBD1 (6 bases). Germline V lookup: CDR1 SGHAT, CDR2 FQNNGV. V was trimmed by 7 bases and J by 6 bases, leaving 19 bases between them. CDR3 length: 15 amino acids. The CDR3: CASTDTGILANEQFF. The CDR3 DNA is TGTGCCAGCACCGATACAGGGATATTGGCCAATGAGCAGTTCTTC. Full variable domain (outside the CDR3, taken from reference TRBV11-2 and TRBJ2-1): EAGVAQSPRYKIIEKRQSVAFWCNPISGHATLYWYQQILGQGPKLLIQFQNNGVVDDSQLPKDRFSAERLKGVDSTLKIQPAKLEDSAVYLCASTDTGILANEQFFGPGTRLTVL.

The rearrangement joins TRBV4-1 to TRBJ2-1; 8 bases fit TRBD2. The length of the CDR3 is 16 residues. Unmatched junction bases numbered 13, after V lost 5 bases and J lost 7 bases. Germline V CDR1 and CDR2: MGHRA, YSYEKL. The CDR3 nucleotides read TGCGCCAGCAGCTCGGATGACGGGAGGGCGGGGAATGAGCAGTTCTTC. Protein sequence: CASSSDDGRAGNEQFF.

The chain combines TRBV20-1 with TRBJ2-3; TRBD2 matches at 11 bases. This CDR3 contains 16 residues. Trimming at V came to 3 bases and at J to 2 bases, leaving 7 bases not matched to a gene. CDR1 and CDR2 (germline): DFQATT, SNEGSKA (reference sequence). The CDR3 loop reads CSARGRLAGFTDTQYF. The CDR3 DNA is TGCAGTGCTAGGGGCCGACTAGCGGGGTTCACAGATACGCAGTATTTT.

This clonotype has a single count. V and J are TRBV15 and TRBJ1-2; a possible D gene is TRBD1 (6 bases). The V end lost 0 bases, the J end lost 8 bases, and 13 bases lay between the germline ends. This CDR3 has 14 amino acids. Germline V gene sequence: CDR1 LNHNV, CDR2 YYDKDF (reference sequence). For the CDR3, the DNA is TGTGCCACCAGCAGAGACGCGCAGGGGCAAGGCTACACCTTC. Residues: CATSRDAQGQGYTF.

The chain recombines TRBV4-2 with TRBJ2-6; tentatively, D is TRBD2 (5 bases). The CDR3 is 16 residues long. Trimming shortened V by 0 bases and J by 0 bases, and 6 bases separated the two germline ends. The germline V gene encodes CDR1 LGHNA and CDR2 YNFKEQ. CDR3 region: CASSQDLASGANVLTF. CDR3 nucleotide sequence: TGTGCCAGCAGCCAAGATCTAGCCTCTGGGGCCAACGTCCTGACTTTC.

This clonotype was recorded a few times. CDR3 bases: TGCGCCAGCAGCTTGGAGATGGGGAATTACTACAATGAGCAGTTCTTC. As protein: CASSLEMGNYYNEQFF. The J gene is TRBJ2-1, the V gene TRBV5-1; no firm D call. Germline lookup yields CDR1 SGHRS and CDR2 YFSETQ. The CDR3 is made up of 16 amino acids. Trimming took 0 bases from V and 3 from J, leaving 13 bases between them. The complete variable domain, with remaining parts taken from reference TRBV5-1 and TRBJ2-1, reads KAGVTQTPRYLIKTRGQQVTLSCSPISGHRSVSWYQQTPGQGLQFLFEYFSETQRNKGNFPGRFSGRQFSNSRSEMNVSTLELGDSALYLCASSLEMGNYYNEQFFGPGTRLTVL.

V usage is TRBV25-1 and J usage is TRBJ2-3; perhaps TRBD2 as D (7 bases). This CDR3 spans 15 amino acids. The germline V gene encodes CDR1 MGHDK and CDR2 SYGVNS. V lost 4 bases and J 4 bases, leaving 15 bases between the germline ends. The CDR3 reads CASSVGGGVSDTQYF. DNA for the CDR3: TGTGCCAGCAGTGTGGGGGGGGGCGTGTCAGATACGCAGTATTTT.

The gene calls are TRBV12-5 and TRBJ2-3, with D unclear. In germline, CDR1 is LGHNT, CDR2 FRNRAP. CDR3 length: 12 residues. With 7 bases removed from V and 6 bases from J, the gap between germline ends came to 11 bases. The CDR3 here is CASAGYVDTQYF. CDR3 bases: TGTGCTAGTGCGGGTTATGTGGATACGCAGTATTTT.

The chain has TRBV29-1 and TRBJ2-7, with 7 nucleotides matching TRBD2. CDR1 is SQVTM and CDR2 is ANQGSEA in the germline V gene. The CDR3 consists of 15 residues. After removal of 7 bases from V and 7 bases from J, the junction contained 19 bases not matched to a gene. The CDR3 coding sequence is TGCAGCGCCGGGAACCCCGGGACTACCTACAATGAGCAGTACTTC. Protein sequence: CSAGNPGTTYNEQYF.

This clonotype appeared a few times. The V call is TRBV6-2 or TRBV6-3, the J call TRBJ2-1, with 9 bases lining up with TRBD2. CDR1 is MNHEY and CDR2 is SVGEGT in the germline V gene. V was clipped by 6 bases and J by 4 bases; unmatched bases: 7. The CDR3 loop spans 15 amino acids. The CDR3 DNA reads as TGTGCCAGCAGGACAGCGGGAGGACTTTACAATGAGCAGTTCTTC. Amino acid sequence: CASRTAGGLYNEQFF.

The gene calls are TRBV19 and TRBJ2-7, with D uncertain. The V and J ends lost 5 bases and 6 bases respectively, with 11 bases between them. The CDR3 totals 12 residues. Looked up from germline, CDR1 is LNHDA and CDR2 is SQIVND (reference sequence). The CDR3 nucleotides read TGTGCCAGTAGTTTTGGCAGTCGCGAGCAGTACTTC. As protein: CASSFGSREQYF.

The J gene is TRBJ2-7, the V gene TRBV27; tentatively, D is TRBD1 or TRBD2 (5 bases each). The CDR3 has 14 amino acids. Per the germline V gene, CDR1 is MNHEY and CDR2 is SMNVEV (reference sequence). Trimming removed 7 bases at V and 2 bases at J, with 15 bases between. CDR3 in DNA: TGTGCCAGCACCCTCGCGAGGGGAGCCTACGAGCAGTACTTC. It encodes CASTLARGAYEQYF.

The chain recombines TRBV2 with TRBJ2-3; 8 positions agree with TRBD2. The CDR3 totals 16 residues. J gave up 2 bases and V 2 bases, and 6 bases lay outside the gene matches. Germline V gene lookup returns CDR1 SNHLY and CDR2 FYNNEI. This CDR3 is CASSESAGGTTDTQYF. In DNA, the CDR3 is TGTGCCAGCAGTGAATCGGCGGGGGGCACCACAGATACGCAGTATTTT.

The chain employs TRBV24-1 and TRBJ1-2; D may be TRBD1 (6 bases). Germline-derived CDR1 and CDR2 are KGHDR and SFDVKD. The CDR3 extends over 12 amino acids. With 4 bases removed from V and 6 bases from J, the gap between germline ends came to 8 bases. The CDR3 DNA reads as TGTGCCACCAGTGACCGGACAGATGGCTACACCTTC. Its translation is CATSDRTDGYTF.

This sequence joins TRBV6-5 and TRBJ1-1, with unresolved D. Germline CDR1 MNHEY, CDR2 SVGAGI. Between the trimmed V and J ends, which lost 0 bases and 3 bases, there was a span of 11 bases. This CDR3 region has 15 residues. The CDR3 nucleotides are TGTGCCAGCAGTTACTCGGCCGGTTGGGACACTGAAGCTTTCTTT. Protein product: CASSYSAGWDTEAFF.

This chain uses TRBV27 with TRBJ2-1; 9 bases are a match to TRBD2. V dropped 5 bases and J dropped 10; count of bases not matched to a gene: 15. The CDR3 has 16 amino acids. CDR1 and CDR2 from the germline V gene are MNHEY and SMNVEV (reference sequence). CDR3 amino acids: CASSILGGGVRGEQFF. CDR3 nucleotide sequence: TGTGCCAGCAGTATCCTCGGCGGGGGGGTACGGGGCGAGCAGTTCTTC.